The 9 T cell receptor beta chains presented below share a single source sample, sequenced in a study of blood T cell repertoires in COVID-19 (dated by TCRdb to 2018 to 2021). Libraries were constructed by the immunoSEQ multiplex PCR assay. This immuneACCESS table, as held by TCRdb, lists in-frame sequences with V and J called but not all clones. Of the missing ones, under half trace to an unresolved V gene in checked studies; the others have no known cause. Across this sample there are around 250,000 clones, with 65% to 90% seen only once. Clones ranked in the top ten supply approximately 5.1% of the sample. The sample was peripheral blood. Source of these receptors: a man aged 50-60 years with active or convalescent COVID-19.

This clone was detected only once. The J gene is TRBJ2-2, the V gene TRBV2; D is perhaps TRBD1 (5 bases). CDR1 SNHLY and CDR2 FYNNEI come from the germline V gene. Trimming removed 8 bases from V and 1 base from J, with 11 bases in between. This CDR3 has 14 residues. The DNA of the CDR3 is TGTGCCAGCTTAGGCAGGGAGAACACCGGGGAGCTGTTTTTT. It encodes CASLGRENTGELFF.

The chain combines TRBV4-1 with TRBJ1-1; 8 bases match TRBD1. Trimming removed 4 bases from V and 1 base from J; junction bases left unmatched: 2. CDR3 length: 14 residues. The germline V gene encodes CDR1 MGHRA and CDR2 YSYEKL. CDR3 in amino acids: CASSRGQGNTEAFF. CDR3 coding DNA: TGCGCCAGCAGCCGCGGACAGGGGAACACTGAAGCTTTCTTT.

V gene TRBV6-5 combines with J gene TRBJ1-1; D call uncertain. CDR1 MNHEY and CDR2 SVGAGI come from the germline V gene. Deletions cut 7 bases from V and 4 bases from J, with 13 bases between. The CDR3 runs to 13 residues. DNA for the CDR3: TGTGCCAGCACCCTGGGTTGGGCCACTGAAGCTTTCTTT. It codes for CASTLGWATEAFF.

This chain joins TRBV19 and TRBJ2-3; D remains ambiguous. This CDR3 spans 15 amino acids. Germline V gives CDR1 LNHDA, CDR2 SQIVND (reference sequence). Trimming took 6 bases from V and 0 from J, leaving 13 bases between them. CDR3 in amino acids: CASSRRGQSTDTQYF. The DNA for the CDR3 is TGTGCCAGTAGCCGAAGAGGTCAGAGCACAGATACGCAGTATTTT.

CDR3 nucleotide sequence: TGTGCCAGTCAGGGACTTTTCACAGATACGCAGTATTTT. Translating it yields CASQGLFTDTQYF. The V and J genes are TRBV18 and TRBJ2-3, with D possibly TRBD2 on 6 matching bases. The CDR3 spans 13 residues. The V gene lost 9 bases and the J gene lost 2 bases, with 12 bases spanning the gap. CDR1 KGHSH and CDR2 LQKENI come from the germline V gene.

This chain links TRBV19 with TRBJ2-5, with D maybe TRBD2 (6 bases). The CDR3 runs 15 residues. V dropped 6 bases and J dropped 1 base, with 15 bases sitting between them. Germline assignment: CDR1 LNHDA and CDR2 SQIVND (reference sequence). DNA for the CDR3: TGTGCCAGTAGCCGGGACTTTAGCGGCCAAGAGACCCAGTACTTC. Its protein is CASSRDFSGQETQYF.

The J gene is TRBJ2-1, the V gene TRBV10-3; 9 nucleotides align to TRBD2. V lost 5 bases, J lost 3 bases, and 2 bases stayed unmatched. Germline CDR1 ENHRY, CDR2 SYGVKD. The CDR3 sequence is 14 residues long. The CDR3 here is CAISLAGNYNEQFF. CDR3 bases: TGTGCCATCAGTCTAGCGGGGAACTACAATGAGCAGTTCTTC.

The CDR3 DNA reads as TGTGCCAGCTCACCGACAGGGTACTCCTACGAGCAGTACTTC. Its translation is CASSPTGYSYEQYF. This chain links TRBV18 with TRBJ2-7, with 7 bases matching TRBD1. V dropped 3 bases and J dropped 0; count of bases not matched to a gene: 2. The length of the CDR3 is 14 residues. In germline, CDR1 is KGHSH, CDR2 LQKENI. Full variable domain (rest looked up from reference TRBV18 and TRBJ2-7): NAGVMQNPRHLVRRRGQEARLRCSPMKGHSHVYWYRQLPEEGLKFMVYLQKENIIDESGMPKERFSAEFPKEGPSILRIQQVVRGDSAAYFCASSPTGYSYEQYFGPGTRLTVT.

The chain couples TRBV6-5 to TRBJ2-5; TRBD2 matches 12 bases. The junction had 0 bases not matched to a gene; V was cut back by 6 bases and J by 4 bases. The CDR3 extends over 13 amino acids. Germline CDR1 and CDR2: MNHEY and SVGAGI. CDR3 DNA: TGTGCCAGCAGGGGACTAGCGGGAGAGACCCAGTACTTC. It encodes CASRGLAGETQYF.